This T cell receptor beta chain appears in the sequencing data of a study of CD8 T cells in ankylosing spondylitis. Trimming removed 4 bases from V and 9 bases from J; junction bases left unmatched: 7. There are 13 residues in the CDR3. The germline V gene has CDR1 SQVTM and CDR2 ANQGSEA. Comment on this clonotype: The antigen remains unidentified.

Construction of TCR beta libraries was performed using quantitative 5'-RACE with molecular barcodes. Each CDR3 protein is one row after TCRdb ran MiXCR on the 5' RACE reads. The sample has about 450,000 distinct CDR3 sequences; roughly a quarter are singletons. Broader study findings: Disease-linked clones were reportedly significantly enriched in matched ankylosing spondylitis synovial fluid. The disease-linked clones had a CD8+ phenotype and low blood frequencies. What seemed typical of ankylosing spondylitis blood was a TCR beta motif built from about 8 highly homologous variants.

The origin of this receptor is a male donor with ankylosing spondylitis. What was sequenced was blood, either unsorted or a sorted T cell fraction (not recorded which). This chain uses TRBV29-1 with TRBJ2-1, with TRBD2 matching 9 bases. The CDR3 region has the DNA TGCAGCGTTGCGGGACTAGCAGGTGGTGAGCAGTTCTTC. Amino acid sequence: CSVAGLAGGEQFF.